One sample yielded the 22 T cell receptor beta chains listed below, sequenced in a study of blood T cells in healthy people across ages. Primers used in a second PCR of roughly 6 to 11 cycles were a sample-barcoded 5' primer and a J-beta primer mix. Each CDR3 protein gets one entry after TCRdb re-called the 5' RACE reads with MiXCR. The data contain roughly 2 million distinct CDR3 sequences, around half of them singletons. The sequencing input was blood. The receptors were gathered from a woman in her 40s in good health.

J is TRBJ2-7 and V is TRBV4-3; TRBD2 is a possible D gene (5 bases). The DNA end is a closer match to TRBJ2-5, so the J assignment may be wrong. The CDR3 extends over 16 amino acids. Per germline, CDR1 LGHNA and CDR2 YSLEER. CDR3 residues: CASSQAGINGEETQYF. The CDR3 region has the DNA TGCGCCAGCAGCCAAGCCGGGATAAATGGAGAAGAGACCCAGTACTTC.

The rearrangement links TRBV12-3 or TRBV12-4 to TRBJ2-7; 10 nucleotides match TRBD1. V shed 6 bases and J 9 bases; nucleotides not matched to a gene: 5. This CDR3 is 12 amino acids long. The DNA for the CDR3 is TGTGCCAGCAGGGGGGACAGGGGAGGGCAGTACTTC. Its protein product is CASRGDRGGQYF.

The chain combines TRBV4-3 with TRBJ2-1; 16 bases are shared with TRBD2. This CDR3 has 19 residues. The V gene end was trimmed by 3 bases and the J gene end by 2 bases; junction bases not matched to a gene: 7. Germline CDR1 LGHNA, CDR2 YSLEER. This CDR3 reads CASSQGLAGGYPPYNEQFF. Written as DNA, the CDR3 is TGCGCCAGCAGCCAGGGACTAGCGGGGGGGTACCCCCCCTACAATGAGCAGTTCTTC.

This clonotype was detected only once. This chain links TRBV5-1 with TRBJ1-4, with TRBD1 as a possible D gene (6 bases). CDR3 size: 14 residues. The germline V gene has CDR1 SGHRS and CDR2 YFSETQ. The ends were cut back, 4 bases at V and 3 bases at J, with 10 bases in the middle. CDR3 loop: CASSIGGANEKLFF. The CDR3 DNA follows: TGCGCCAGCAGCATTGGGGGCGCTAATGAAAAACTGTTTTTT.

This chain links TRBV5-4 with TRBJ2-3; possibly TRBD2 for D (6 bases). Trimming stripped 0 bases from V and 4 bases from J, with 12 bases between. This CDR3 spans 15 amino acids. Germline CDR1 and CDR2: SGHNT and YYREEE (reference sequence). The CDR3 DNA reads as TGTGCCAGCAGCTTGGTCGGGGGAGTCGCAGATACGCAGTATTTT. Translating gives CASSLVGGVADTQYF.

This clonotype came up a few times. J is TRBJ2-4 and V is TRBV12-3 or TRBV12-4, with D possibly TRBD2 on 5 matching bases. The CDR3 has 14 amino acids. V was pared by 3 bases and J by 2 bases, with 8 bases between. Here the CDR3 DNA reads TGTGCCAGCAGTTTTTCGGGAACCAAAAACATTCAGTACTTC. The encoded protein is CASSFSGTKNIQYF.

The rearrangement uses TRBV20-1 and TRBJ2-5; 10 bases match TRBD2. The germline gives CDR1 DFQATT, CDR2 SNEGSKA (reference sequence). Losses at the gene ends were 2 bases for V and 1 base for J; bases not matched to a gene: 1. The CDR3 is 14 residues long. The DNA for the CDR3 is TGCAGTGCTAGAACTAGCGGGGCCCAAGAGACCCAGTACTTC. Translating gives CSARTSGAQETQYF.

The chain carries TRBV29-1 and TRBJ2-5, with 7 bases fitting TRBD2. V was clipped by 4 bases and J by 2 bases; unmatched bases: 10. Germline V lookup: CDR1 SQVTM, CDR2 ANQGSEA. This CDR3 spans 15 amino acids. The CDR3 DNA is TGCAGCGTTGCTAAGTGGGGGGGGGGACAAGAGACCCAGTACTTC. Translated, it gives CSVAKWGGGQETQYF.

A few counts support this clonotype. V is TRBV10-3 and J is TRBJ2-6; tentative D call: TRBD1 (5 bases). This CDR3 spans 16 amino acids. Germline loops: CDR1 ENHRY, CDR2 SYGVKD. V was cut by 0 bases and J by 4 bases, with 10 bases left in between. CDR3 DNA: TGTGCCATCAGTGAGTCACCCAGGGCCGGGGCCAACGTCCTGACTTTC. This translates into CAISESPRAGANVLTF.

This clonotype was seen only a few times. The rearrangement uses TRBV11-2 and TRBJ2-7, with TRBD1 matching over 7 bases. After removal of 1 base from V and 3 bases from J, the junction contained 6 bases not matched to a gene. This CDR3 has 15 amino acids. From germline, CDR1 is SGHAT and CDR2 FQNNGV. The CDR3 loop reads CASSLGLGQLYEQYF. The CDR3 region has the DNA TGTGCCAGCAGCTTAGGCCTGGGACAGCTCTACGAGCAGTACTTC.

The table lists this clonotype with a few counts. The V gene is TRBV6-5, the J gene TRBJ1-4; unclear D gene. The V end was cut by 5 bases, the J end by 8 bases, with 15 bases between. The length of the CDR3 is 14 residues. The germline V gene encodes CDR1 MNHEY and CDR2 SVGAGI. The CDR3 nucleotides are TGTGCCAGCAGTCCCACAGAGCTCGGGGAAAAACTGTTTTTT. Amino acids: CASSPTELGEKLFF.

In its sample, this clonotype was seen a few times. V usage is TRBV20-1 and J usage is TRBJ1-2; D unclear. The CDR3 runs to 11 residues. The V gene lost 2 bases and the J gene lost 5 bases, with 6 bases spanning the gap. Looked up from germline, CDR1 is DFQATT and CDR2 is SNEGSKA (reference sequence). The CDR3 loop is CSARTEYGYTF. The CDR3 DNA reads TGCAGTGCTAGAACGGAGTATGGCTACACCTTC.

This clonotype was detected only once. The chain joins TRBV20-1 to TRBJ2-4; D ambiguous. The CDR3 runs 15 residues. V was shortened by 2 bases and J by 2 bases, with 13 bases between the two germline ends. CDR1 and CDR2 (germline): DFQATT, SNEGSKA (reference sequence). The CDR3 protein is CSARIPVRSKNIQYF. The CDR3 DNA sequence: TGCAGTGCTAGAATTCCAGTTCGGTCCAAAAACATTCAGTACTTC.

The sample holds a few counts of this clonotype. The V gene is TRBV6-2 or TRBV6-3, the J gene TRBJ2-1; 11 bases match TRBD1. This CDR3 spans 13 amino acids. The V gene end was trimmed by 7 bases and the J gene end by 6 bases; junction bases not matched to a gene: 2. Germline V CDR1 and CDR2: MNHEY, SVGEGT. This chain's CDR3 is CASTGTGGNEQFF. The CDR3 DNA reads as TGTGCCAGCACTGGGACAGGGGGCAATGAGCAGTTCTTC.

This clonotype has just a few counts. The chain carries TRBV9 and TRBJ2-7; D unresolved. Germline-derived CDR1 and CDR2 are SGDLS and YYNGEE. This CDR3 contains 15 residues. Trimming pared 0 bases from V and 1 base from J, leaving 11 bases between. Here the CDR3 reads CASSVESYQSYEQYF. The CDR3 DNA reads TGTGCCAGCAGCGTAGAATCTTACCAGTCCTACGAGCAGTACTTC.

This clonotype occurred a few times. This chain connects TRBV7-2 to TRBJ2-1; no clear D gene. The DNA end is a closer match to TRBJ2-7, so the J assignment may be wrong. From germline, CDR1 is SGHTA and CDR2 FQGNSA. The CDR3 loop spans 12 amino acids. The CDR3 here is CASSPTSLEQYF. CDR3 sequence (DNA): TGTGCCAGCAGCCCTACCAGTCTTGAGCAGTACTTC.

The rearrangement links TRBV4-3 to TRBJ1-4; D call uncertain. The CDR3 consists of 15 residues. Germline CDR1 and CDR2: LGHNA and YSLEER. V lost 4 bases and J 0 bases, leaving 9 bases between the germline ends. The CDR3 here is CASSRNAATNEKLFF. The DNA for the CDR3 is TGCGCCAGCAGCCGGAACGCAGCAACTAATGAAAAACTGTTTTTT.

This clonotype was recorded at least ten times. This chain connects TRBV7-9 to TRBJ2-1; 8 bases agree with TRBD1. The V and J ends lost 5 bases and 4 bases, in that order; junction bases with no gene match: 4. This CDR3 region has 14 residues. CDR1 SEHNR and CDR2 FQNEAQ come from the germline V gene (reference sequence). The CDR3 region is CASSPRDRYNEQFF. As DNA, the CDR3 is TGTGCCAGCAGCCCCCGGGACAGGTACAATGAGCAGTTCTTC.

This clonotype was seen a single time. CDR3 sequence reads: CASKDSGGPSYEQYF. The DNA for the CDR3 is TGTGCCAGCAAAGATAGCGGGGGCCCCTCCTACGAGCAGTACTTC. The chain links TRBV6-6 to TRBJ2-7; 9 nucleotides agree with TRBD2. This CDR3 region has 15 residues. V lost 7 bases, J lost 0 bases, and 7 bases stayed unmatched. Germline V gives CDR1 MNHNY, CDR2 SVGAGI (reference sequence).

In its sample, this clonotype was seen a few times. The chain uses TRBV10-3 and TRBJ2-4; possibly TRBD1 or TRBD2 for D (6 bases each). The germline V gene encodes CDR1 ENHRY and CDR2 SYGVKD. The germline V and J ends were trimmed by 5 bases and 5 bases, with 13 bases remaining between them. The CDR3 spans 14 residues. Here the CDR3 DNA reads TGTGCCATCAGTCGACAGGAGGGCGAAAACATTCAGTACTTC. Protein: CAISRQEGENIQYF.

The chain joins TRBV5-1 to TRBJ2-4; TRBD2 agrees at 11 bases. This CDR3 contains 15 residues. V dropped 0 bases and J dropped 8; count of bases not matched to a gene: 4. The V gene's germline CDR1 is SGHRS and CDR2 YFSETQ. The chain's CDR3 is CASSLVAGGLDIQYF. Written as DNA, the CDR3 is TGCGCCAGCAGCTTGGTAGCGGGGGGGCTTGACATTCAGTACTTC.

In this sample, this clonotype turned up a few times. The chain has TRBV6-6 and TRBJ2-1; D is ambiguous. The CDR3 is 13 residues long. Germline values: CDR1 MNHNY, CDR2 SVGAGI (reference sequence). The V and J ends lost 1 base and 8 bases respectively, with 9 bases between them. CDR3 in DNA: TGTGCCAGCAGTTACTTGGTAATGGATGAGCAGTTCTTC. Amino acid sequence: CASSYLVMDEQFF.